Listed below are T cell receptor beta chains from one sample, sequenced in a study of somatic mutations in cytotoxic T cells in rheumatoid arthritis. Repertoires were generated with immunoSEQ multiplex PCR, while TCRdb's copy carries only in-frame clones and drops some. The sample has around 24,000 clones, around 80% seen once. The sequenced sample consisted of CD8+ T cells sorted from blood. These receptors all stem from a middle-aged man in good health. The CDR3 runs from the conserved cysteine through the conserved F or W. The D gene is left open where the match is weak. Part of the rows lack a size; the others show once, few, many or a class for expanded clones.

clone size: -
D gene: -
J gene: TRBJ2-1
V gene: TRBV13
CDR3 protein: CASSLGPREQFF
CDR3 DNA: TGTGCCAGCAGCTTAGGGCCGCGAGAGCAGTTCTTC

clone size: -
D gene: -
J gene: TRBJ1-1
V gene: TRBV4-1
CDR3 protein: CASSQDNSGFGFEAFF
CDR3 DNA: TGCGCCAGCAGCCAAGATAACTCTGGGTTTGGCTTTGAAGCTTTCTTT

clone size: -
D gene: -
J gene: TRBJ2-7
V gene: TRBV10-1
CDR3 protein: CASSNDPPGLNSYEQYF
CDR3 DNA: TGCGCCAGCAGTAACGACCCACCGGGACTGAACTCCTACGAGCAGTACTTC

clone size: -
D gene: -
J gene: TRBJ2-5
V gene: TRBV5-5
CDR3 protein: CASSLAPVRRYQETQYF
CDR3 DNA: TGTGCCAGCAGCTTGGCCCCGGTTAGGAGGTACCAAGAGACCCAGTACTTC

clone size: -
D gene: -
J gene: TRBJ2-3
V gene: TRBV28
CDR3 protein: CASSADSASTDTQYF
CDR3 DNA: TGTGCCAGCAGTGCAGACTCAGCTAGCACAGATACGCAGTATTTT

clone size: -
D gene: -
J gene: TRBJ2-5
V gene: TRBV7-9
CDR3 protein: CASSLARGGETQYF
CDR3 DNA: TGTGCCAGCAGCTTAGCCCGGGGTGGGGAGACCCAGTACTTC

clone size: once
D gene: -
J gene: TRBJ2-2
V gene: TRBV7-8
CDR3 protein: CASSLGRVILYTGELFF
CDR3 DNA: TGTGCCAGCAGCTTAGGCAGGGTCATTTTATACACCGGGGAGCTGTTTTTT

clone size: -
D gene: -
J gene: TRBJ1-1
V gene: TRBV13
CDR3 protein: CASSPGLGTEAFF
CDR3 DNA: TGTGCCAGCAGCCCCGGCCTGGGCACTGAAGCTTTCTTT

clone size: -
D gene: TRBD1
J gene: TRBJ2-7
V gene: TRBV27
CDR3 protein: CAPRDRGSSYEQYF
CDR3 DNA: TGTGCCCCCAGAGACAGGGGGAGCTCCTACGAGCAGTACTTC

clone size: -
D gene: TRBD2
J gene: TRBJ2-7
V gene: TRBV2
CDR3 protein: CASRDPGTNYEQYF
CDR3 DNA: TGTGCCAGCAGGGACCCCGGGACTAACTACGAGCAGTACTTC

clone size: -
D gene: -
J gene: TRBJ2-1
V gene: TRBV27
CDR3 protein: CASGGGGQNSREQFF
CDR3 DNA: TGTGCCAGCGGGGGAGGGGGACAAAACTCAAGGGAGCAGTTCTTC

clone size: large
D gene: TRBD1
J gene: TRBJ1-2
V gene: TRBV13
CDR3 protein: CATTTKGAGPFGYTF
CDR3 DNA: TGTGCCACTACCACCAAGGGGGCTGGTCCTTTTGGCTACACCTTC

clone size: -
D gene: -
J gene: TRBJ2-1
V gene: TRBV5-8
CDR3 protein: CASSPHNEQFF
CDR3 DNA: TGTGCCAGCAGCCCCCACAATGAGCAGTTCTTC

clone size: -
D gene: -
J gene: TRBJ2-3
V gene: TRBV7-9
CDR3 protein: CASSVAGSHSTDTQYF
CDR3 DNA: TGTGCCAGCAGCGTCGCCGGTTCACATAGCACAGATACGCAGTATTTT

clone size: few
D gene: TRBD2
J gene: TRBJ2-1
V gene: TRBV4-1
CDR3 protein: CASSPRTSGAHYNEQFF
CDR3 DNA: TGCGCCAGCAGCCCTCGGACTAGCGGGGCCCACTACAATGAGCAGTTCTTC